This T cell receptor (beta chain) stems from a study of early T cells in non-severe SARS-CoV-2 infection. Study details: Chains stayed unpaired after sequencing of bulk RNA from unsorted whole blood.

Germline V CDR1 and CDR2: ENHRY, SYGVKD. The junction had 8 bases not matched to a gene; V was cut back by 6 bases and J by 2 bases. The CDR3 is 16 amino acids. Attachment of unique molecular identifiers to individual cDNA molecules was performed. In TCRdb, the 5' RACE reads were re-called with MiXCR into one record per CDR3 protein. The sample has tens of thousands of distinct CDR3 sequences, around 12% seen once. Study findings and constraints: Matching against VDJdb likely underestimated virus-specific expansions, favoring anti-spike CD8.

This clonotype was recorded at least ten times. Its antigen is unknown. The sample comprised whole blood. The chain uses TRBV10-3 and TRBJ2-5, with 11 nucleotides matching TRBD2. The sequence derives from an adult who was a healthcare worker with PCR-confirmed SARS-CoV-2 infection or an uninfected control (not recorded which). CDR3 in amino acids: CAISSPTSGTQETQYF. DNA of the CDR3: TGTGCCATCAGCTCTCCGACTAGCGGGACTCAAGAGACCCAGTACTTC.